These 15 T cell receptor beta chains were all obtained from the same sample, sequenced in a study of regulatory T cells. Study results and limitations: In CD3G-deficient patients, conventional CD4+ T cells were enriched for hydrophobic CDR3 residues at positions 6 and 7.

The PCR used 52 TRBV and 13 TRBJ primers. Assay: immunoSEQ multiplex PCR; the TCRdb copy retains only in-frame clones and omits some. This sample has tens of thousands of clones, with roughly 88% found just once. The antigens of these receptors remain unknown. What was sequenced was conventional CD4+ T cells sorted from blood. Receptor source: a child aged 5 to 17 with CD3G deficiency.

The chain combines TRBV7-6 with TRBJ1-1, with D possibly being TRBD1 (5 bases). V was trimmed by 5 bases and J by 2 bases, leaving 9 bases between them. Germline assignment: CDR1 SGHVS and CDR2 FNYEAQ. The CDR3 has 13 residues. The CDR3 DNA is TGTGCCAGCAGCCGGGGACCTAACACTGAAGCTTTCTTT. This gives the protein CASSRGPNTEAFF.

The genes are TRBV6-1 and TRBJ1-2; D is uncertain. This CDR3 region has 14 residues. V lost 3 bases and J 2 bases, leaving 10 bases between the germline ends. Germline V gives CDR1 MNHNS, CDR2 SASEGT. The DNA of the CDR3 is TGTGCCAGCAGTGAGTTTCAGACCAACTATGGCTACACCTTC. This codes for CASSEFQTNYGYTF.

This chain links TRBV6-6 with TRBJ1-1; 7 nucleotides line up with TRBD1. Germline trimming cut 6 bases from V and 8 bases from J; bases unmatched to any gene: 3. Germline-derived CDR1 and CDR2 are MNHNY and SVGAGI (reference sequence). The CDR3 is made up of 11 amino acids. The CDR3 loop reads CASRGDREAFF. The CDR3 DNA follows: TGTGCCAGCAGGGGGGACAGAGAAGCTTTCTTT.

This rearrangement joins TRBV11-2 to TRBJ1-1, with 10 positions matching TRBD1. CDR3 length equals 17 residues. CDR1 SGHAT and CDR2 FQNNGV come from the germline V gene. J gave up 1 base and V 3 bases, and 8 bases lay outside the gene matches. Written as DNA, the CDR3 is TGTGCCAGCAGCTTGGGACAGGGGTTGGGATCGAACACTGAAGCTTTCTTT. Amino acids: CASSLGQGLGSNTEAFF.

This CDR3 reads CASRPGGTSGGYEQYF. The CDR3 nucleotides are TGTGCCAGCAGACCTGGGGGGACTAGCGGGGGCTACGAGCAGTACTTC. The genes are TRBV28 and TRBJ2-7, with 14 bases identical to TRBD2. The CDR3 extends over 16 amino acids. From germline, CDR1 is MDHEN and CDR2 SYDVKM. V gave up 6 bases and J gave up 3 bases; unmatched junction bases: 7. Based on the CDR3 plus reference TRBV28 and TRBJ2-7, the full variable domain is DVKVTQSSRYLVKRTGEKVFLECVQDMDHENMFWYRQDPGLGLRLIYFSYDVKMKEKGDIPEGYSVSREKKERFSLILESASTNQTSMYLCASRPGGTSGGYEQYFGPGTRLTVT.

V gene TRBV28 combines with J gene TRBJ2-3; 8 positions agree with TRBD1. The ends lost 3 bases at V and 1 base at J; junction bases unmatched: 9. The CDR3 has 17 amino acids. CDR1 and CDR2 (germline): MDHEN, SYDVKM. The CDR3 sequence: CASSFGQDRVGTDTQYF. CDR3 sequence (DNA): TGTGCCAGCAGTTTCGGTCAGGACAGGGTTGGCACAGATACGCAGTATTTT.

CDR3 nucleotide sequence: TGTGCCAGCAGTAGGGCGTCGAACACTGAAGCTTTCTTT. It codes for CASSRASNTEAFF. This chain connects TRBV6-1 to TRBJ1-1; D uncertain. CDR3 length: 13 amino acids. V lost 5 bases and J lost 1, with 8 bases in between. Germline V CDR1 and CDR2: MNHNS, SASEGT.

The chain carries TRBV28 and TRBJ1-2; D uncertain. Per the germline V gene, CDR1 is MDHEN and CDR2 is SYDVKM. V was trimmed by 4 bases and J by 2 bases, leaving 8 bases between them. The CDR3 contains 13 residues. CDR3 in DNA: TGTGCCAGCAGTTATGACTGGAACTATGGCTACACCTTC. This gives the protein CASSYDWNYGYTF.

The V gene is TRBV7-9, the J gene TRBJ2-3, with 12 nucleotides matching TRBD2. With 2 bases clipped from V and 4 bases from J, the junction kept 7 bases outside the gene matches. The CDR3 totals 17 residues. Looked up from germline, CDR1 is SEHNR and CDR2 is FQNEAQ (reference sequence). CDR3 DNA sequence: TGTGCCAGCAGCTTATGGGCTAGCGGGAGGGCCGCAGATACGCAGTATTTT. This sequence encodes CASSLWASGRAADTQYF.

The CDR3 DNA sequence: TGTGCCAGCAGCGGGGGTATGGGGGGCGCAAAATACGAGCAGTACTTC. It is translated as CASSGGMGGAKYEQYF. This chain uses TRBV11-2 with TRBJ2-7; D is perhaps TRBD1 or TRBD2 (6 bases each). V lost 5 bases and J 4 bases, leaving 21 bases between the germline ends. The germline CDR1 and CDR2 sequences are SGHAT and FQNNGV. The CDR3 covers 16 residues.

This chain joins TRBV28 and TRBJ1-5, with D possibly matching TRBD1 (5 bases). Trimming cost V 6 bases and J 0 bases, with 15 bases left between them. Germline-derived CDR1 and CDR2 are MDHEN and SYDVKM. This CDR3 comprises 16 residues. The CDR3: CASSSIQGYSNQPQHF. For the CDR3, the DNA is TGTGCCAGCAGCTCCATCCAGGGATATAGCAATCAGCCCCAGCATTTT.

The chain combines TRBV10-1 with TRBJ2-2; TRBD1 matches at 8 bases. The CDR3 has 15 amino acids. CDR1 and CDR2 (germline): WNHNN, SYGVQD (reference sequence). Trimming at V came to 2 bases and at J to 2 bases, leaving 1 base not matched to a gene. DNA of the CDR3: TGCGCCAGCAGTGAGACAGGGGGAAACACCGGGGAGCTGTTTTTT. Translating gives CASSETGGNTGELFF.

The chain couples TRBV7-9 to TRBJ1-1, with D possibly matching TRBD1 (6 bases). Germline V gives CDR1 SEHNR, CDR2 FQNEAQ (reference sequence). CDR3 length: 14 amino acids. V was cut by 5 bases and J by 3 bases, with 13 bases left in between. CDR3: CASSISGVYTEAFF. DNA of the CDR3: TGTGCCAGCAGCATCTCAGGGGTTTACACTGAAGCTTTCTTT.

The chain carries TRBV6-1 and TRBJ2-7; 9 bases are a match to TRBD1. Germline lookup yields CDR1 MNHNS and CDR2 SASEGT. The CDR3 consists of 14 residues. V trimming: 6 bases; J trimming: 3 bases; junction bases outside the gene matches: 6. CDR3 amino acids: CASRKPGQGYEQYF. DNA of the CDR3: TGTGCCAGCAGGAAACCGGGACAGGGCTACGAGCAGTACTTC.

Here the CDR3 DNA reads TGTGCCAGCACTCCCGGACGTTCCTACGAGCAGTACTTC. Translated, it gives CASTPGRSYEQYF. V usage is TRBV6-1 and J usage is TRBJ2-7; D is undetermined. The CDR3 sequence is 13 residues long. Germline CDR1 is MNHNS and CDR2 is SASEGT. V dropped 7 bases and J dropped 1 base, with 11 bases sitting between them.